This TCR beta chain was identified in a study of T cell responses to AZD1222 COVID-19 vaccine. Measured with immunoSEQ multiplex PCR; TCRdb has only the in-frame clones, and not every one. Here the sample spans 130,000 to 150,000 clones, more than 85% being singletons. Study-level points and caveats: Baseline serology detected seropositivity in only 5 to 7 AZD1222 recipients. An increase in Spike-specific TCR breadth and depth was observed after two AZD1222 doses.

As regards this clone: Its antigen remains unidentified.

The receptor was isolated from an adult in good health. The material was peripheral blood, obtained on day 0 of AZD1222 vaccination.

The CDR3 DNA is TGTGCCAGCTCCCGAGGGACTAGCTACAATGAGCAGTTCTTC. Encoded protein: CASSRGTSYNEQFF. The chain recombines TRBV18 with TRBJ2-1; 8 bases align to TRBD2. V was clipped by 6 bases and J by 3 bases; unmatched bases: 4. Per the germline V gene, CDR1 is KGHSH and CDR2 is LQKENI. The CDR3 consists of 14 residues.